This T cell receptor (beta chain) came from a study of regulatory T cells in long-lasting Graves disease (dated by TCRdb to about 2021). Turning to the overall study: Persistent Graves' disease was defined as antithyroid drug treatment for over 5 years with persistently positive TSH receptor autoantibodies. This study used TCR sequencing and RNA sequencing of peripheral blood to compare persistent Graves' disease patients against newly diagnosed Graves' disease patients. The study was registered as a clinical trial and conducted in China. A total of some 35 samples underwent TCR sequencing, from about 13 patients with persistent Graves' disease and 20 or so patients with newly diagnosed Graves' disease. In the clinical cohort, patients with persistent Graves' disease had used antithyroid drugs for an average of about 10.3 years.

This clonotype was observed a few times. Its binding antigen is unknown. Within one base of it there is no much larger clone, and no base qualities were kept. The library was obtained by multiplex PCR. For sequencing, an Illumina HiSeq 4000 was employed. To build TCR beta libraries, CDR3 regions were amplified by Arm-PCR using iRepertoire HTBI primers. Gel purification was performed on PCR products prior to sequencing. In the authors' own workflow: Across samples, roughly 60 TRBV and approximately 15 TRBJ segments were identified and used for gene usage analysis of CDR3 amino acid clonotypes. Filtered high-quality paired reads were merged into contigs using COPE and FqMerger. BLAST was used to align contigs to IMGT TRBV, TRBD and TRBJ reference genes, with CDR3 defined following IMGT. Any clonotype with a frequency above 0.1% was counted as a highly expanded clone. Repertoire diversity was measured by Shannon entropy, and V-J evenness by the Gini coefficient. A clonotype was considered public if more than one individual shared it. The raw public data were reprocessed by TCRdb itself: fastp quality trimming at Q25, MiXCR clonotype calling, in-frame beta chains only. All rows with the same CDR3 protein become a single entry with the most common DNA and genes. These V and J calls originate from TCRdb's pipeline instead of the authors' own analysis. This sample holds 700,000 or so distinct CDR3 sequences; about 32% were observed only once. Clones ranked in the top ten supply roughly 40% of the sample.

The sample's time point label, in plain terms: persistent/refractory GD, antithyroid drugs over 5 years with positive TRAb. For both TCR sequencing and RNA sequencing, RNA was extracted from PBMCs using TRIzol. The diagnosis of Graves' disease followed American Thyroid Association guidelines. Recruitment of patients was carried out at an endocrinology department in Xi'an, China. Each patient gave 7.5 to 10 milliliters of peripheral blood, collected in an EDTA anticoagulant tube. PBMCs were isolated by Ficoll Paque Plus density gradient separation without further T cell sorting. RNA quality was checked with an Agilent 2100 Bioanalyzer and agarose gel, and concentration with a NanoDrop 2000. CDR1 and CDR2, per the germline V gene (reference sequence), are DFQATT and SNEGSKA. The CDR3 has 17 amino acids, counting the end cysteine and phenylalanine. Just the 51-base CDR3 DNA is kept, in frame starting at base 1. Ends trimmed: V by 3 bases, J by 1 base; bases unmatched to a gene: 9.

Beyond this particular receptor, the publication reports: Only the TCR beta chain was sequenced and analyzed. The authors acknowledged the small sample size as a limitation that may reduce accuracy. Compared with newly diagnosed patients, patients with persistent Graves' disease had lower TCR Shannon entropy and fewer highly expanded clones, which suggests clonal expansion. The study examined only peripheral blood because the primary lesion, thyroid tissue, could not be accessed. Preferential use of TRBV28, TRBJ1-2 and TRBJ2-5 was observed in persistent disease, whereas TRBV20-1 and TRBJ2-1 were favored in newly diagnosed disease. Patients with persistent disease shared more public clonotypes (about 3,000) than newly diagnosed patients did (966).

The V and J segments used are TRBV20-1 and TRBJ2-1; 10 bases in the middle match TRBD2. Specimen: peripheral blood mononuclear cells (PBMCs), collected when the disease was refractory, from a patient treated with antithyroid drugs. The clonotype was recovered from a female donor with Graves disease. Read as DNA, the sequence is TGCAGTGCTAGGCCCCTAGCGGGAGTTTGGTCCTACAATGAGCAGTTCTTC. This encodes CSARPLAGVWSYNEQFF.